Each of the 10 T cell receptor beta chains below was sequenced from the same sample in a study of beta chain features in type 1 diabetes. General study points: For Type 1 diabetes patients, all four CD4+ subsets carried TCRB CDR3s that were moderately but significantly shorter.

Which antigens these TCRs recognize remains unknown. The study reverse transcribed the entire isolated RNA, so it sequenced expressed TCRB transcripts. The protocol was immunoSEQ multiplex PCR, while the TCRdb copy is restricted to in-frame clones and leaves out a portion. The sample lists hundreds of thousands of clones, around an eighth occurring once. Sequencing was performed on naive CD4+ T cells from blood. Every receptor here comes from a man aged 18 to 35 with type 1 diabetes.

This rearrangement joins TRBV30 to TRBJ2-3; the D gene is possibly TRBD2 (6 bases). V lost 0 bases and J 1 base, leaving 20 bases between the germline ends. This CDR3 spans 18 amino acids. Germline assignment: CDR1 GTSNPN and CDR2 SVGIG (reference sequence). CDR3 nucleotide sequence: TGTGCCTGGAGTGTAGCCCGAACGAGCGGGTTCCGCACAGATACGCAGTATTTT. This translates into CAWSVARTSGFRTDTQYF.

Only a few counts were recorded for this clone. This rearrangement joins TRBV6-5 to TRBJ2-3, with 8 nucleotides matching TRBD2. J lost 1 base, V lost 7 bases, and 7 bases had no gene match. Germline CDR1 MNHEY, CDR2 SVGAGI. This CDR3 contains 15 residues. In DNA form, the CDR3 reads TGTGCCAGCACCCCCCCGGGGGGGGGCACAGATACGCAGTATTTT. As protein: CASTPPGGGTDTQYF.

CDR3 bases: TGTGCCAGCAGCTTAGCGGACAGGGCGGTCCTGACTTTC. Translated: CASSLADRAVLTF. V usage is TRBV7-8 and J usage is TRBJ2-6, with 8 bases matching TRBD1. The CDR3 is 13 residues long. Germline CDR1 and CDR2: SGHVS and FQNEAQ. J lost 13 bases, V lost 0 bases, and 2 bases had no gene match.

This clone has more than one count but fewer than ten. The chain combines TRBV6-5 with TRBJ2-2, with 7 bases aligning to TRBD1. The CDR3 is 14 amino acids. Unmatched junction bases numbered 3, after V lost 8 bases and J lost 0 bases. CDR1 and CDR2 (germline): MNHEY, SVGAGI. The CDR3 region has the DNA TGTGCCAGCTATGACAGGGCGAACACCGGGGAGCTGTTTTTT. Its translation: CASYDRANTGELFF.

This clone was counted between two and nine times. This sample also contains other DNA sequences that code for the same CDR3. The chain carries TRBV30 and TRBJ1-2, with D uncertain. Germline CDR1 and CDR2: GTSNPN and SVGIG (reference sequence). This CDR3 region has 12 residues. Deletions cut 2 bases from V and 2 bases from J, with 6 bases between. The CDR3, as DNA: TGTGCCTGGAGTTCTGGAAACTATGGCTACACCTTC. Encoded protein: CAWSSGNYGYTF. Filled out from reference TRBV30 and TRBJ1-2, the complete variable domain reads SQTIHQWPATLVQPVGSPLSLECTVEGTSNPNLYWYRQAAGRGLQLLFYSVGIGQISSEVPQNLSASRPQDRQFILSSKKLLLSDSGFYLCAWSSGNYGYTFGSGTRLTVV.

This rearrangement joins TRBV7-9 to TRBJ1-6; TRBD1 is a possible D gene (5 bases). CDR3 length equals 13 residues. V lost 6 bases and J lost 11, with 14 bases in between. CDR1 is SEHNR and CDR2 is FQNEAQ in the germline V gene (reference sequence). In nucleotides, the CDR3 is TGTGCCAGCAGTTCCCGGGACCGAACACCCCTCCACTTT. This translates into CASSSRDRTPLHF.

This clone was seen only a few times. The CDR3 DNA reads as TGTGCCAGCAGCACAAGGGGCGGGGGGGCAGATACGCAGTATTTT. This sequence encodes CASSTRGGGADTQYF. The J gene is TRBJ2-3, the V gene TRBV7-8, with 9 nucleotides matching TRBD2. V was clipped by 5 bases and J by 4 bases; unmatched bases: 7. The CDR3 totals 15 residues. CDR1 is SGHVS and CDR2 is FQNEAQ in the germline V gene.

Only a few counts were recorded for this clone. The DNA of the CDR3 is TGCGCCAGCAGCCTGCTCGCCGGGACGGGTAACTCTGGGGCCAACGTCCTGACTTTC. As protein: CASSLLAGTGNSGANVLTF. The chain has TRBV4-1 and TRBJ2-6; D is tentatively TRBD1 or TRBD2 (5 bases each). V was cut by 4 bases and J by 0 bases, with 19 bases left in between. CDR1 is MGHRA and CDR2 is YSYEKL in the germline V gene. CDR3 length: 19 amino acids.

The chain uses TRBV2 and TRBJ2-3, with D perhaps assigned TRBD1 or TRBD2 (6 bases each). Germline V gives CDR1 SNHLY, CDR2 FYNNEI. V lost 5 bases and J 5 bases, leaving 14 bases between the germline ends. The length of the CDR3 is 14 residues. DNA of the CDR3: TGTGCCAGCAGTCTTTTCGGGGGCGTAGATACGCAGTATTTT. It encodes CASSLFGGVDTQYF. Full variable domain (rest looked up from reference TRBV2 and TRBJ2-3): EPEVTQTPSHQVTQMGQEVILRCVPISNHLYFYWYRQILGQKVEFLVSFYNNEISEKSEIFDDQFSVERPDGSNFTLKIRSTKLEDSAMYFCASSLFGGVDTQYFGPGTRLTVL.

The rearrangement joins TRBV5-4 to TRBJ2-7; D is possibly TRBD1 (5 bases). Between the trimmed V and J ends, which lost 4 bases and 5 bases, there was a span of 13 bases. The V gene's germline CDR1 is SGHNT and CDR2 YYREEE (reference sequence). The CDR3 is 13 residues long. CDR3 in amino acids: CASSLKGIDEQYF. The CDR3 region has the DNA TGTGCCAGCAGCCTGAAGGGGATCGACGAGCAGTACTTC.